This T cell receptor beta chain derives from a study of OX40 agonist ivuxolimab in advanced cancers. The germline V and J ends were trimmed by 9 bases and 6 bases, with 20 bases remaining between them. The CDR3 sequence is 14 residues long. CDR1 is SGHRS, CDR2 YFSETQ, per germline. Study-wide results and limits: CD8+ T cells showed, on average, more clonal expansion than CD4+ cells. In a subset of nonresponders, normalized T-cell clonal expansion was also low.

Profiling relied on immunoSEQ multiplex PCR, and the TCRdb table lists in-frame clones only, not all of them. Seen here are roughly 9,900 clones, 60% to 85% observed once, and the top ten hold approximately 20%. As concerns this clone: What it recognizes is unknown.

The TCR originated in an adult with an advanced solid tumor such as melanoma, head and neck, liver or kidney cancer. The chain employs TRBV5-1 and TRBJ2-3; a possible D gene is TRBD2 (7 bases). Sequences were derived from CD4+ or CD8+ T cells sorted from blood, sampled in a trial of the OX40 agonist ivuxolimab. The CDR3 sequence: CATWEGGASDTQYF. The CDR3 nucleotides are TGCGCCACCTGGGAGGGGGGCGCGTCTGATACGCAGTATTTT.